The rows below give T cell receptor beta chains drawn from one sample of a study of blood T cell repertoires in COVID-19. This table comes from immunoSEQ multiplex PCR, and its TCRdb copy is limited to in-frame clones, with some not included. The top ten hold 3.8% of the sample, which has a few hundred thousand clones, approximately 86% seen once. Sequencing was performed on PBMCs or T cells enriched from blood (not recorded which). The receptors come from a woman in her thirties or forties with acute COVID-19. CDR3s include the opening cysteine and the closing phenylalanine or tryptophan. A D gene is named only where the DNA matches it firmly. Clone size is shown for a subset of rows, as once, few, many or a class of expanded clone.

>TRBD1|TRBV19|-
CASMDRVNTEAFF
>-|TRBV24-1|-
CATSDPTGGPNQPQHF
>TRBD1|TRBV6-6|once
CASRRDSATNEKLFF
>-|TRBV11-2|-
CASSLVGSKETQYF
>TRBD2|TRBV7-3|-
CASSVISGTSDTQYF
>-|TRBV3-1/TRBV3-2|-
CASRSARGAGELFF
>-|TRBV28|-
CASSFIGPILTDNTEAFF
>-|TRBV18|once
CASSPQEGGELFF
>-|TRBV11-2|-
CASSLATGFGRDTQYF
>TRBD2|TRBV6-5|once
CASSYSWTSGPYEQYF
>TRBD2|TRBV7-2|-
CASSLAPTSGSRTDTQYF
>TRBD2|TRBV7-7|-
CASSPGTSRDTQYF
>TRBD2|TRBV28|-
CASRLSGMPYEQYF
>-|TRBV2|-
CASSFQRMDPPQHF
>-|TRBV7-3|few
CASSPGGLYEQYF
>-|TRBV5-8|-
CASSLSWLRGIGAKNIQYF
>-|TRBV9|-
CASSVLGSSYEQYF
>TRBD2|TRBV11-2|-
CASSLGAGTSVTYEQYF
>-|TRBV2|-
CASSETGRSYGYTF
>-|TRBV5-8|-
CASTPRGIYEQYF
>TRBD1|TRBV27|-
CASSAGTGPYEQYF
>-|TRBV7-9|-
CASIPGVGETQYF
>-|TRBV2|few
CASSGGNSPLHF
>-|TRBV18|-
CASFKTEQETQYF
>-|TRBV4-1|-
CASSQERQGLQPQHF
>TRBD2|TRBV5-8|once
CASHPASGDPNTGELFF
>-|TRBV12-3/TRBV12-4|-
CASSTGTRGYTF
>TRBD2|TRBV7-2|-
CASSTSGGYNEQFF
>-|TRBV7-3|-
CASSLITGELFF
>-|TRBV5-5|-
CASSPDTSNQPQHF
>TRBD2|TRBV11-3|-
CASSLESGRSYEQYF
>-|TRBV11-2|-
CASSSLTGRGTQYF
>-|TRBV14|-
CASSQEFSGITTYEQYF
>TRBD2|TRBV9|-
CASSVDHNAGGTQYF
>-|TRBV5-1|-
CASSSDSYYGYTF
>TRBD2|TRBV5-1|-
CASSEGGDAYEQYF
>-|TRBV9|-
CASSSRQGGLQGETQYF
>TRBD1|TRBV5-1|-
CASSKGTGDVPEAFF
>-|TRBV3-1/TRBV3-2|-
CASSPGQFTGELFF
>-|TRBV28|-
CASKEAGASSSGNTIYF
>-|TRBV6-5|-
CASEAIYGYTF
>-|TRBV30|few
CAYRQPNGYGYTF
>TRBD2|TRBV7-8|-
CASSPTSGAYEQYF
>TRBD1|TRBV18|-
CASSRDSGYTGELFF
>-|TRBV7-9|-
CASSLEDLTDTQYF
>-|TRBV7-9|-
CASSFRNYGYTF
>TRBD1|TRBV7-9|-
CASSLGDRELDSNQPQHF
>-|TRBV5-1|-
CASSLGPSGRPVRSYGYTF
>-|TRBV3-1/TRBV3-2|-
CASSPQGLPSLGTQYF
>TRBD2|TRBV6-2/TRBV6-3|-
CASSHPGQDLAGGPNEQFF
>TRBD2|TRBV28|-
CASSLSGGTGELFF
>-|TRBV2|-
CASTQGGSGTRAFF
>-|TRBV7-7|-
CASSLGGSGEQYF
>-|TRBV5-8|-
CASSWADSFNTEAFF
>-|TRBV4-1|-
CASSKRGGAEGTDTQYF
>TRBD2|TRBV7-9|once
CASSLARAGGADTQYF
>TRBD1|TRBV5-1|-
CASSLGRGLYEQYF
>TRBD1|TRBV2|-
CASSEERTGPKGYGYTF
>TRBD2|TRBV15|-
CATSRVGLAMGGSTDTQYF
>TRBD1|TRBV19|-
CASSIGQGVDQPQHF